This T cell receptor (beta chain) was captured by sequencing in a study of cytomegalovirus exposure and HLA in healthy donors. On the study more broadly: The Caucasian-associated ancestry cluster contained 75% to 85% of the approximately 400 genotyped donors.

Germline-derived CDR1 and CDR2 are SGHTA and FQGNSA. Trimming took 5 bases from V and 4 from J, leaving 11 bases between them. This CDR3 is built from 13 residues. 60 Vbeta and 13 Jbeta primers were used in PCR. Libraries were prepared by immunoSEQ multiplex PCR; TCRdb keeps only in-frame clonotypes and omits some of them. The table has about 30,000 clones, approximately 90% seen once. Study findings and constraints: Being productive about 87% or about 30% of the time was typical of most TCR beta V segments in an earlier analysis. V- and J-gene trimming in TCR beta was tied to a missense DCLRE1C variant by an analysis performed later.

For this clone: Its matching antigen is unknown.

The rearrangement uses TRBV7-2 and TRBJ1-1, with D maybe TRBD1 (6 bases). Sequenced sample: PBMCs. This TCR was sampled from a boy aged 5-17 years in good health and CMV-seronegative. This CDR3 reads CASSNTGSTEAFF. CDR3 sequence (DNA): TGTGCCAGCAGCAATACAGGGAGCACTGAAGCTTTCTTT.